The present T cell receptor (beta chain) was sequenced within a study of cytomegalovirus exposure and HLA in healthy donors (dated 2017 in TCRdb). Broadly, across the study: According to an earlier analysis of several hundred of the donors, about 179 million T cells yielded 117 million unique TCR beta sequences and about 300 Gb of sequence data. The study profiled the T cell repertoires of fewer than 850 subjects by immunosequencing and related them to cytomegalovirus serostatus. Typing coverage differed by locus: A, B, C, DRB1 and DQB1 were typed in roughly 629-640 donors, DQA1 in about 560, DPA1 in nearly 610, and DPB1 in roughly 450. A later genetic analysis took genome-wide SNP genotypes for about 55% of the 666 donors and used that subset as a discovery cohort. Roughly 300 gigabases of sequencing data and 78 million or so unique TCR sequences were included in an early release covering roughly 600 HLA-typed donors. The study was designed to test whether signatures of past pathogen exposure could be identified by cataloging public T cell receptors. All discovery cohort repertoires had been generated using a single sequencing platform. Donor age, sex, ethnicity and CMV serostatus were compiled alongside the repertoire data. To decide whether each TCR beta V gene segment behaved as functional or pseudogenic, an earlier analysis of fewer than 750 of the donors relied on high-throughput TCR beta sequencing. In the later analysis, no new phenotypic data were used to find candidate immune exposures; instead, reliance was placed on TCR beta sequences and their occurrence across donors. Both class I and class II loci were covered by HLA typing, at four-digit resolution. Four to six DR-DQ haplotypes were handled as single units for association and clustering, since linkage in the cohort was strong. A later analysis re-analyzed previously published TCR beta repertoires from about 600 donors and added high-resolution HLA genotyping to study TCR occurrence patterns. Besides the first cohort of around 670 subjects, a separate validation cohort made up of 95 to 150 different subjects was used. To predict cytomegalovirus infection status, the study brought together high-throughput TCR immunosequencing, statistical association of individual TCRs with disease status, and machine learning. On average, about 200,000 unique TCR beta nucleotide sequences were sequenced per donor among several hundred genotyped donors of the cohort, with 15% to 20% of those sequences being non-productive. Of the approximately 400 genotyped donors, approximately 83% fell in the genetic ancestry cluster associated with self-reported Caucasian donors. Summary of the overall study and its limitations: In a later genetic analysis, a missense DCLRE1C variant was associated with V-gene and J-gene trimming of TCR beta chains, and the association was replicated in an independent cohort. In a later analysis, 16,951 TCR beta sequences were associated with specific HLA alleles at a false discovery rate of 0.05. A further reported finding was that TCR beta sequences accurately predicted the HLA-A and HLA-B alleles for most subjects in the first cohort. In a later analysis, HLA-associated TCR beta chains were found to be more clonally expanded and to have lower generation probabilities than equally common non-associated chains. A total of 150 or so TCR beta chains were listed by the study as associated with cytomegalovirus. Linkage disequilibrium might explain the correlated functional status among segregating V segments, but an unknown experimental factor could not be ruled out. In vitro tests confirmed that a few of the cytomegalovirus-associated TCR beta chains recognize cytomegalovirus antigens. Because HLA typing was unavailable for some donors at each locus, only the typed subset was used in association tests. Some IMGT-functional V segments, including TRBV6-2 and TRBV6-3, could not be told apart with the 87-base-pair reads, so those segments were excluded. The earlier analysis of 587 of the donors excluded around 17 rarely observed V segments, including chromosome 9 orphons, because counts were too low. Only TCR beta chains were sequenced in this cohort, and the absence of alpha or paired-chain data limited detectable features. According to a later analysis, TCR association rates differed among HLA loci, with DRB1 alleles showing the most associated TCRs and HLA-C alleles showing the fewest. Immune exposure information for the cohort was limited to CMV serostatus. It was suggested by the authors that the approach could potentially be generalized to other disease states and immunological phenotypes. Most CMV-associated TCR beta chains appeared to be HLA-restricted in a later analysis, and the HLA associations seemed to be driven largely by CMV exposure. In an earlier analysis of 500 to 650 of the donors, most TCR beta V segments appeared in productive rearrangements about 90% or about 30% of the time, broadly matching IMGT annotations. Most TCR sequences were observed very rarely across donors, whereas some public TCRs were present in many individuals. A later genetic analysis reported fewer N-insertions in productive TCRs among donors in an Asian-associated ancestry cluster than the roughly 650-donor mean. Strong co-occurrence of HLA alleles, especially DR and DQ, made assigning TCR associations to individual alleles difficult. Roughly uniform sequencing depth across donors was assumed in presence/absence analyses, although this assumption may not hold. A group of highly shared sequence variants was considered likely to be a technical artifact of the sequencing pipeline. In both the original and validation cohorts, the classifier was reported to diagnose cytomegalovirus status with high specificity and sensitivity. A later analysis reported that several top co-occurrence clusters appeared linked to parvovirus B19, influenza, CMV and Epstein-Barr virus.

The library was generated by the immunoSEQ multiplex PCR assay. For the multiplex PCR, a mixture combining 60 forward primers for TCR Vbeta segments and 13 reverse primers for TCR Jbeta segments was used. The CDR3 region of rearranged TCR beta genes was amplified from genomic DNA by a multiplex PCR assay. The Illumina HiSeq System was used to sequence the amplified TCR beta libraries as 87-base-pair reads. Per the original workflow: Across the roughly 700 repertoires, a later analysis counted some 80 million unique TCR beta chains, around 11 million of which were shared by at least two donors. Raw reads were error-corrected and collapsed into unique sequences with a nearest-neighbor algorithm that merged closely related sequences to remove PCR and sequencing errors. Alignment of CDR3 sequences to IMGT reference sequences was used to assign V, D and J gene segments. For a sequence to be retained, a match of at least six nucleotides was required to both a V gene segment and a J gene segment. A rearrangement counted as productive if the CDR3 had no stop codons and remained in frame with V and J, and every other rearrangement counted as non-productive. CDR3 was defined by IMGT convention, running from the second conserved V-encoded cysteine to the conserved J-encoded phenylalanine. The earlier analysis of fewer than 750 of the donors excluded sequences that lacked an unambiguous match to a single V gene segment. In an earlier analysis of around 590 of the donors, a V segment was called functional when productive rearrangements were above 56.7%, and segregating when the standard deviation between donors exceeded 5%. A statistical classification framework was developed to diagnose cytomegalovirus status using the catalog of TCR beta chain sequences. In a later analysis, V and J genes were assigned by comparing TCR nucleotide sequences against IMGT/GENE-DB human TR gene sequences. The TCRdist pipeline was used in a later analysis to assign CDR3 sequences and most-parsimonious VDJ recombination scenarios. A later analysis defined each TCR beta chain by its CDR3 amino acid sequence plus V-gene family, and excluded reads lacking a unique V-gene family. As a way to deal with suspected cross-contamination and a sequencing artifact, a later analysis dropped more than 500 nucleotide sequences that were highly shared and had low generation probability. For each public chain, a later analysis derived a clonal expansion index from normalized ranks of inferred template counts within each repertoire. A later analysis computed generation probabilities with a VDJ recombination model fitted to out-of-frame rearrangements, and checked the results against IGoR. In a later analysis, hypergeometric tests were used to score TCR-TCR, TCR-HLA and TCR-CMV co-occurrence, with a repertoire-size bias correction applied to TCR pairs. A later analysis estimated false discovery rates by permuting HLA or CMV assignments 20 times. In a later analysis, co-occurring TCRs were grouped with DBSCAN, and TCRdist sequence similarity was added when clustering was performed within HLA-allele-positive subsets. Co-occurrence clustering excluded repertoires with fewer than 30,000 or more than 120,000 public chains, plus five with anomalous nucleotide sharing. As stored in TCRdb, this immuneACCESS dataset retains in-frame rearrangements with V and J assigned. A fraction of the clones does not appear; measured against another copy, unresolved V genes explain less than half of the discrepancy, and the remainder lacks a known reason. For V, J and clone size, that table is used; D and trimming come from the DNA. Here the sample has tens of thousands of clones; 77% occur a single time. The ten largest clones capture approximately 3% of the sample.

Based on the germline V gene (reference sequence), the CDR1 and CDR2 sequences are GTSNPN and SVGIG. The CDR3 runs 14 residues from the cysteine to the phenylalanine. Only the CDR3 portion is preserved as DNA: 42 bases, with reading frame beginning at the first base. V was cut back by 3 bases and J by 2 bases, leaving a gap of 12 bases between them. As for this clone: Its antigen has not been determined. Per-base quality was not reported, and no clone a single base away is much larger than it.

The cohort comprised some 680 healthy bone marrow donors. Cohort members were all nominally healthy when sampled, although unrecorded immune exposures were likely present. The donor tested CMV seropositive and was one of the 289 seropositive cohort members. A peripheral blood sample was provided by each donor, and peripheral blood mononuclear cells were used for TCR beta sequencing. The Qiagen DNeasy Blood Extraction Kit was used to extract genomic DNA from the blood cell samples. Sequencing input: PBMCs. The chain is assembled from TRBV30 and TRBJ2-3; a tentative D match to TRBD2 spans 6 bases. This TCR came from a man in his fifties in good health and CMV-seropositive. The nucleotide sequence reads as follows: TGTGCCTGGAGGGACGGGAGAACCACAGATACGCAGTATTTT. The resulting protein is CAWRDGRTTDTQYF.